Below, 26 T cell receptor beta chains from the same sample are listed, as sequenced in a study of metastatic and nonmetastatic thyroid tumors. TCRdb re-clonotyped the PCR reads via MiXCR. The table includes approximately 7,000 clones, roughly 37% detected once. Prior to thyroid surgery, none of the patients had received any treatment. The sequenced sample consisted of tumor tissue. The source of these receptors is a female donor with papillary thyroid cancer or a benign thyroid nodule (not recorded which). Some clones in this sample may be carry-over from other donors' samples.

This chain links TRBV30 with TRBJ1-2, with a possible D match to TRBD1 (5 bases). The CDR3 length is 14 residues. The V end lost 0 bases, the J end lost 4 bases, and 12 bases lay between the germline ends. Germline values: CDR1 GTSNPN, CDR2 SVGIG (reference sequence). CDR3 residues: CAWSVGQGGYGYTF. The CDR3 coding sequence is TGTGCCTGGAGTGTAGGGCAGGGCGGCTATGGCTACACCTTC.

The chain combines TRBV7-3 with TRBJ2-7; D is undetermined. Trimming took off 2 bases at V and 0 bases at J, with 8 bases between the two ends. Looked up from germline, CDR1 is SGHTA and CDR2 is FQGTGA. CDR3 length: 14 residues. The CDR3: CASSLYTGSYEQYF. CDR3 nucleotide sequence: TGTGCCAGCAGCTTATATACGGGCTCCTACGAGCAGTACTTC.

The V and J genes are TRBV28 and TRBJ2-7, with 7 bases lining up with TRBD2. Unmatched junction bases numbered 17, after V lost 3 bases and J lost 3 bases. The CDR3 has 18 residues. Germline V gives CDR1 MDHEN, CDR2 SYDVKM. CDR3 nucleotide sequence: TGTGCCAGCAGTTTCATTGAGTCAGCGGGACCCTACCTCTACGAGCAGTACTTC. Translation: CASSFIESAGPYLYEQYF.

This clone has just a few counts. The chain carries TRBV7-2 and TRBJ2-7, with D possibly being TRBD2 (6 bases). Trimming left V 2 bases short and J 5 bases short, with 10 bases between. This CDR3 spans 13 amino acids. The germline V gene has CDR1 SGHTA and CDR2 FQGNSA. DNA for the CDR3: TGTGCCAGCAGCTTAAGACTAGACAACGAGCAGTACTTC. It codes for CASSLRLDNEQYF.

This clone was counted a few times. This rearrangement joins TRBV28 to TRBJ2-3; possible D gene TRBD2, 6 bases. Germline CDR1 reads MDHEN; CDR2 reads SYDVKM. The CDR3 spans 14 residues. Deletions cut 7 bases from V and 0 bases from J, with 11 bases between. CDR3 amino acids: CASKAGTSTDTQYF. The CDR3 DNA is TGTGCCAGCAAAGCGGGTACTAGCACAGATACGCAGTATTTT.

As regards this clone: A much larger clone lies one base from this, so it may be a read error. The CDR3 DNA reads as TGTGCCAGCAGCTTAGGTGTGGTGGGCAGAGGGCCCCAAGAGACCCAGTACTTC. It translates to CASSLGVVGRGPQETQYF. V is TRBV11-1 and J is TRBJ2-5; the D gene is possibly TRBD2 (5 bases). Looked up from germline, CDR1 is SGHAT and CDR2 is FQDESV (reference sequence). The CDR3 length is 18 residues. V dropped 1 base and J dropped 1 base, with 19 bases sitting between them.

This clone has more than one count but fewer than ten. The chain uses TRBV6-1 and TRBJ2-7; 12 bases are a match to TRBD1. The CDR3 runs 14 residues. With V trimmed by 8 bases and J by 7 bases, 9 bases remained unmatched. In germline, CDR1 is MNHNS, CDR2 SASEGT. This CDR3 reads CASGTGTGGREQYF. The CDR3 DNA reads as TGTGCCAGCGGAACCGGGACAGGGGGCCGAGAGCAGTACTTC.

By sample fraction, this clone is large (0.1 to 1%). The J gene is TRBJ1-5, the V gene TRBV6-5; D remains unclear. The CDR3 is made up of 13 amino acids. Between the trimmed V and J ends, which lost 0 bases and 7 bases, there was a span of 7 bases. From germline, CDR1 is MNHEY and CDR2 SVGAGI. CDR3 in DNA: TGTGCCAGCAGTTACTCGATTCAGCAGCCCCAGCATTTT. Translation gives CASSYSIQQPQHF.

To note about this clone: Its ends do not fully match the called genes, so a read error is possible. The J gene is TRBJ2-1, the V gene TRBV20-1; 13 nucleotides align to TRBD2. This CDR3 contains 16 residues. Germline V gene data show CDR1 as DFQATT and CDR2 as SNEGSKA (reference sequence). CDR3 region: CSVRGLAGVTVNEQFF. CDR3 sequence (DNA): TGCAGTGTTAGAGGACTAGCGGGAGTGACGGTCAATGAGCAGTTCTTC.

The CDR3 region has the DNA TGTGCCTGGAGTGTACGAGGCTCTGGAAACACCATATATTTT. It codes for CAWSVRGSGNTIYF. J is TRBJ1-3 and V is TRBV30; no clear D. This CDR3 is built from 14 residues. CDR1 and CDR2 from the germline V gene are GTSNPN and SVGIG (reference sequence). Between the trimmed V and J ends, which lost 0 bases and 0 bases, there was a span of 6 bases.

J is TRBJ1-6 and V is TRBV30; D is unclear. CDR1 is GTSNPN, CDR2 SVGIG, per germline (reference sequence). The V gene lost 0 bases and the J gene lost 7 bases, with 7 bases spanning the gap. This CDR3 spans 13 amino acids. The CDR3: CAWSVAGNSPLHF. Here the CDR3 DNA reads TGTGCCTGGAGTGTCGCGGGAAATTCACCCCTCCACTTT. Full variable domain (outside the CDR3, taken from reference TRBV30 and TRBJ1-6): SQTIHQWPATLVQPVGSPLSLECTVEGTSNPNLYWYRQAAGRGLQLLFYSVGIGQISSEVPQNLSASRPQDRQFILSSKKLLLSDSGFYLCAWSVAGNSPLHFGNGTRLTVT.

A few counts support this clone. The chain combines TRBV6-1 with TRBJ2-2; no definite D call. The CDR3 totals 16 residues. The germline gives CDR1 MNHNS, CDR2 SASEGT. V shed 3 bases and J shed 3 bases, with 14 bases lying between them. CDR3 in amino acids: CASSDSRTWDTGELFF. The CDR3 DNA reads as TGTGCCAGCAGTGATTCGAGGACCTGGGACACCGGGGAGCTGTTTTTT.

The chain links TRBV20-1 to TRBJ1-1, with D unresolved. The germline gives CDR1 DFQATT, CDR2 SNEGSKA (reference sequence). The CDR3 runs to 12 residues. V was cut by 6 bases and J by 0 bases, with 8 bases left in between. CDR3 amino acids: CSAPPLNTEAFF. The CDR3 DNA reads TGCAGTGCGCCCCCATTGAACACTGAAGCTTTCTTT.

Relative to its sample, this clone is medium-sized. The chain joins TRBV5-1 to TRBJ2-2; 7 positions agree with TRBD2. The CDR3 spans 16 residues. V lost 1 base, J lost 2 bases, and 5 bases stayed unmatched. The germline V gene encodes CDR1 SGHRS and CDR2 YFSETQ. The CDR3: CASSLLGGGNTGELFF. The CDR3 DNA sequence: TGCGCCAGCAGCTTGTTGGGCGGGGGAAACACCGGGGAGCTGTTTTTT.

This chain uses TRBV11-2 with TRBJ2-7; 9 bases align to TRBD1. V dropped 2 bases and J dropped 5; count of bases not matched to a gene: 7. The CDR3 extends over 15 amino acids. Germline lookup yields CDR1 SGHAT and CDR2 FQNNGV. CDR3 protein: CASSLSEGQGNEQYV. CDR3 DNA sequence: TGTGCCAGCAGCTTATCTGAAGGACAGGGGAACGAGCAGTACGTC.

The chain couples TRBV20-1 to TRBJ2-7, with a possible D match to TRBD2 (5 bases). Trimming removed 4 bases at V and 5 bases at J, with 18 bases between. Germline V lookup: CDR1 DFQATT, CDR2 SNEGSKA (reference sequence). This CDR3 has 14 amino acids. The DNA for the CDR3 is TGCAGTGCTATATGGATTATCGGGATAAACGAGCAGTACTTC. It specifies CSAIWIIGINEQYF.

On this clone itself: One end of the junction does not line up with germline, which may come from a read error. The chain recombines TRBV20-1 with TRBJ2-7, with a possible D match to TRBD1 (5 bases). The CDR3 has 12 residues. Germline CDR1 and CDR2: DFQATT and SNEGSKA (reference sequence). In DNA, the CDR3 is TGCATTGCTCGGACATGGACCTACGAGCAGTACTTC. Translated, it gives CIARTWTYEQYF.

The sample holds a few counts of this clone. V usage is TRBV6-1 and J usage is TRBJ2-3; D ambiguous. V lost 3 bases and J lost 2, with 12 bases in between. Germline CDR1 and CDR2: MNHNS and SASEGT. This CDR3 spans 15 amino acids. This CDR3 is CASSDGVGNTDTQYF. In nucleotides, the CDR3 is TGTGCCAGCAGTGATGGGGTGGGGAACACAGATACGCAGTATTTT.

This chain uses TRBV9 with TRBJ2-1; the match to TRBD2 covers 15 bases. V was pared by 7 bases and J by 7 bases, with 6 bases of the junction left unmatched. Looked up from germline, CDR1 is SGDLS and CDR2 is YYNGEE. CDR3 length equals 15 residues. DNA for the CDR3: TGTGCCAGCGGACTAGCGGGAGGGCGGTGGAATGAGCAGTTCTTC. Protein sequence: CASGLAGGRWNEQFF.

This clone counts as medium-sized. The CDR3 here is CASSFLGQESYEQYF. CDR3 nucleotides: TGTGCCAGCAGTTTTCTTGGACAGGAGTCCTACGAGCAGTACTTC. The rearrangement uses TRBV28 and TRBJ2-7, with 7 nucleotides matching TRBD1. The CDR3 loop spans 15 amino acids. The germline CDR1 and CDR2 sequences are MDHEN and SYDVKM. With 3 bases clipped from V and 1 base from J, the junction kept 6 bases outside the gene matches.

The genes are TRBV3-1 and TRBJ2-3; 7 bases agree with TRBD2. The J segment lost 1 base and the V segment lost 4 bases, leaving 5 bases of the junction unmatched. This CDR3 region has 15 residues. The germline V gene has CDR1 LGHDT and CDR2 YNNKEL (reference sequence). This CDR3 reads CASSRSSGRTDTQYF. The CDR3 nucleotides read TGTGCCAGCAGCCGGTCTAGCGGCCGCACAGATACGCAGTATTTT.

This clone is termed medium-sized. This chain joins TRBV18 and TRBJ2-7; perhaps TRBD1 as D (6 bases). Trimming cost V 4 bases and J 3 bases, with 13 bases left between them. CDR1 is KGHSH, CDR2 LQKENI, per germline. The CDR3 is made up of 14 amino acids. Written as DNA, the CDR3 is TGTGCCAGCTCACACCGGGACAATTACTACGAGCAGTACTTC. It encodes CASSHRDNYYEQYF.

This clone occurred a few times. This chain uses TRBV28 with TRBJ1-6; 9 positions match TRBD1. The germline CDR1 and CDR2 sequences are MDHEN and SYDVKM. This CDR3 comprises 16 residues. The trim removed 2 bases at V and 7 bases at J, leaving 6 bases unmatched. CDR3 nucleotide sequence: TGTGCCAGCAGTTTAACAGGGGGCACGGGCAATTCACCCCTCCACTTT. Translating it yields CASSLTGGTGNSPLHF.

This clone ranks as medium-sized. V is TRBV6-1 and J is TRBJ2-1; D not certain. Per the germline V gene, CDR1 is MNHNS and CDR2 is SASEGT. The CDR3 has 13 residues. V was clipped by 5 bases and J by 7 bases, with 12 bases between them. CDR3: CASSLPPGNEQFF. The CDR3 nucleotides read TGTGCCAGCAGTTTACCCCCCGGGAATGAGCAGTTCTTC.

In this sample, this clone turned up a few times. The chain uses TRBV6-2 or TRBV6-3 and TRBJ1-2; no clear D gene. The CDR3 contains 14 residues. V lost 6 bases to trimming and J lost 0 bases, with 11 bases between them. Germline CDR1 MNHEY, CDR2 SVGEGT. The CDR3 sequence: CASSPGSANYGYTF. The CDR3 DNA follows: TGTGCCAGCAGCCCCGGGTCAGCTAACTATGGCTACACCTTC.

The chain couples TRBV20-1 to TRBJ1-6, with 8 bases aligning to TRBD1. V lost 0 bases and J lost 9; bases outside the gene matches: 10. The CDR3 runs to 16 residues. Germline CDR1 and CDR2: DFQATT and SNEGSKA (reference sequence). The DNA for the CDR3 is TGCAGTGCTAGAGATCCTATCACAGGGGGATCTTCACCCCTCCACTTT. Translating gives CSARDPITGGSSPLHF.